This is a list of T cell receptor beta chains from one sample in a study of T cells in Graves' hyperthyroidism and ophthalmopathy. TCRdb reprocessed the multiplex PCR reads via MiXCR and lists one record per CDR3 protein. The sample shows some 600,000 distinct CDR3 sequences, about 14% of them seen only once. Sequences were obtained from blood. The receptor set was obtained from a woman in her thirties with Graves' hyperthyroidism that later progressed to Graves' ophthalmopathy. CDR3s include the opening cysteine and the closing phenylalanine or tryptophan. A D gene is named only where the DNA matches it firmly. Only part of the rows carry a size: once, few, many, or a class if the clone is expanded.

CDR3 length | clone size | D gene | V gene | CDR3 protein
14 | many | TRBD2 | TRBV6-1 | CASRRLAGGNEQFF
15 | many | TRBD2 | TRBV2 | CASNLLAGGPYEQYF
16 | NA | NA | TRBV7-6 | CASSLANSGVTGELFF
14 | many | NA | TRBV5-1 | CASSLWATSYEQYF
16 | many | TRBD2 | TRBV11-2 | CASSLGTSGSPYEQYF
15 | NA | TRBD1 | TRBV7-9 | CASSLRGQGEQPQHF
15 | many | TRBD1 | TRBV12-3/TRBV12-4 | CASLILGQGFYGYTF
14 | many | NA | TRBV19 | CASSGFLNWETQYF
14 | few | NA | TRBV27 | CASSLSTYGNTIYF
14 | many | TRBD1 | TRBV5-1 | CASIKGQITDTQYF
13 | many | TRBD2 | TRBV7-3 | CASRKAGQETQYF
14 | many | NA | TRBV29-1 | CSVEDGLAYNEQFF
13 | few | NA | TRBV6-1 | CAAYITANYGYTF
14 | few | TRBD1 | TRBV20-1 | CSARPRTGWDGYTF
16 | many | TRBD2 | TRBV14 | CASSQASGHSYNEQFF
13 | many | TRBD1 | TRBV29-1 | CSAGQGGIEKLFF
15 | few | NA | TRBV27 | CASSLYDGRTGELFF
14 | NA | TRBD1 | TRBV3-1 | CASSPAPTGFEAFF
16 | many | NA | TRBV7-9 | CASSLPLLGTNTEAFF
15 | many | NA | TRBV28 | CASSWGHFSGNTIYF
13 | many | NA | TRBV15 | CATSRDQPYEQYF
15 | many | NA | TRBV5-1 | CASSLESPSTDTQYF
12 | many | NA | TRBV28 | CASSWRNSPLHF
14 | many | TRBD1 | TRBV6-5 | CASSYSQGVTEAFF
12 | many | TRBD1 | TRBV2 | CASNDMDRFYTF
15 | many | NA | TRBV19 | CASSPAASSYNEQFF
16 | NA | NA | TRBV4-3 | CASSQDTLGLAYEQYF
15 | NA | NA | TRBV24-1 | CATSDPRDGNNEQFF
12 | many | NA | TRBV20-1 | CSAPGPNEKLFF
14 | few | TRBD1 | TRBV28 | CAVKRGPGANVLTF
12 | NA | NA | TRBV20-1 | CSAVGPNTEAFF
15 | many | NA | TRBV28 | CASSLRLGAYNEQFF
14 | many | NA | TRBV30 | CAWSVGAGNNEQFF
12 | many | NA | TRBV6-1 | CASSGGPLLQYF
13 | many | NA | TRBV28 | CASSLLGGETQYF
12 | many | TRBD1 | TRBV30 | CACMDRASAQYF
13 | many | NA | TRBV2 | CASRGDWNTEAFF
15 | NA | NA | TRBV9 | CASSVGQEISYEQYF
16 | many | TRBD1 | TRBV5-1 | CASSPWPTGMNTEAFF
13 | NA | TRBD1 | TRBV19 | CASIGQDNQPQHF
16 | many | NA | TRBV7-6 | CASSPGAGNSYNEQFF
13 | many | TRBD1 | TRBV27 | CASSGTGSNTIYF
13 | many | NA | TRBV12-3/TRBV12-4 | CASSLQMNSPLHF
13 | many | NA | TRBV24-1 | CAISTGTGNTIYF
12 | many | NA | TRBV14 | CASSHTIYEQYF
17 | NA | NA | TRBV4-1 | CASSQLFLASNTGELFF